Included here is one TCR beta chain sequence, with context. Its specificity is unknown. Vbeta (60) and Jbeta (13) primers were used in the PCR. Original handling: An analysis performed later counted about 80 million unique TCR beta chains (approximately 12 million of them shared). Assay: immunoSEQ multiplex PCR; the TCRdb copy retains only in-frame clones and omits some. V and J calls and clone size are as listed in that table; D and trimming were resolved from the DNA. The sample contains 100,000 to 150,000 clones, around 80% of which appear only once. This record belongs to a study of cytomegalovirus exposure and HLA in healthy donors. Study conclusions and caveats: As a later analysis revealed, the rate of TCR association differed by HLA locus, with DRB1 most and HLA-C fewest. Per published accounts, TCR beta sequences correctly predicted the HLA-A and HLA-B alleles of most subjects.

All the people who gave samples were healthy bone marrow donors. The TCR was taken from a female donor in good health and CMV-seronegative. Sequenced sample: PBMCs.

The CDR3 DNA is TGTGCCAGCAGTTACGGCCCTAGCGCCTTCACCGGGGAGCTGTTTTTT. This encodes CASSYGPSAFTGELFF. The chain links TRBV6-6 to TRBJ2-2; D possibly corresponds to TRBD2 (6 bases). The CDR3 loop spans 16 amino acids. CDR1 and CDR2 from the germline V gene are MNHNY and SVGAGI (reference sequence). V lost 2 bases and J 4 bases, leaving 14 bases between the germline ends.